The clone carrying this T cell receptor (beta chain) has a count of ten or more. TCRdb re-derived calls from the RT-PCR reads in MiXCR, one entry per CDR3 protein. Of 650,000 to 800,000 distinct CDR3 sequences detected, 14% appear once; the ten largest clones hold roughly 3.6%. CDR1 and CDR2 (germline): SGHRS, YFSETQ. The CDR3 has 16 amino acids. Between the trimmed V and J ends, which lost 4 bases and 7 bases, there was a span of 20 bases. Sequencing was carried out using memory CD4+ T cells from blood. This TCR was sampled from a female donor in good health, serving as a healthy control. The chain uses TRBV5-1 and TRBJ1-4; possibly TRBD1 for D (6 bases). The DNA of the CDR3 is TGCGCCAGCAGCGTCGGACTACAGGGTGTCGGTGAAAAACTGTTTTTT. Encoded protein: CASSVGLQGVGEKLFF. Complete variable domain (other parts from reference TRBV5-1 and TRBJ1-4): KAGVTQTPRYLIKTRGQQVTLSCSPISGHRSVSWYQQTPGQGLQFLFEYFSETQRNKGNFPGRFSGRQFSNSRSEMNVSTLELGDSALYLCASSVGLQGVGEKLFFGSGTQLSVL.